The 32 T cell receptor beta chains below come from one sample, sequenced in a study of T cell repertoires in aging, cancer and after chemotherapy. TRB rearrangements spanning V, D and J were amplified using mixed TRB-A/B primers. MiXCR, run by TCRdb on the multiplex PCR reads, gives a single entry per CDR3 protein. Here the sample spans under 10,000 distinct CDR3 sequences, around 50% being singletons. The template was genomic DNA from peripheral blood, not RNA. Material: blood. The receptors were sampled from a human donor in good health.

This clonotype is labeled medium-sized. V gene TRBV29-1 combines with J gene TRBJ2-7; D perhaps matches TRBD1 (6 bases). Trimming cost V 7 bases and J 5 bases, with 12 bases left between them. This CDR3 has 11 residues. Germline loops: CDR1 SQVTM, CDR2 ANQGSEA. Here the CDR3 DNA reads TGCAGCGGGTCGAGACAGGACGAGCAGTACTTC. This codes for CSGSRQDEQYF.

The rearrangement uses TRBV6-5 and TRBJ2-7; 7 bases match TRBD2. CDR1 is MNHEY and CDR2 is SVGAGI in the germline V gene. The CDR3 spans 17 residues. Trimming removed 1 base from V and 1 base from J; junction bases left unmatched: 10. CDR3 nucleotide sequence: TGTGCCAGCAGTTACTTGCCCACCCCTAGCGGATCCTACGAGCAGTACTTC. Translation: CASSYLPTPSGSYEQYF.

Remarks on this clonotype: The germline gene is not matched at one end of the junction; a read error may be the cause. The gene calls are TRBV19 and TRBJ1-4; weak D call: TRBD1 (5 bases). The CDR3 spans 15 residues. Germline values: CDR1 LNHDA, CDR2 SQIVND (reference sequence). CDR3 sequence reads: CASSMGTSTNEKLFF. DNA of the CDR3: TGTGCCAGTAGTATGGGGACCTCAACGAATGAAAAACTGTTTTTT.

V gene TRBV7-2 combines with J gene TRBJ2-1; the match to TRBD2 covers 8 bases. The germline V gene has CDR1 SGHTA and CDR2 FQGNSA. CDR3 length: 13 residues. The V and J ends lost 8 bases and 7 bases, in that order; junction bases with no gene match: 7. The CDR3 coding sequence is TGTGCCAGCTTACTGGCGGGAGGTAATGAGCAGTTCTTC. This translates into CASLLAGGNEQFF.

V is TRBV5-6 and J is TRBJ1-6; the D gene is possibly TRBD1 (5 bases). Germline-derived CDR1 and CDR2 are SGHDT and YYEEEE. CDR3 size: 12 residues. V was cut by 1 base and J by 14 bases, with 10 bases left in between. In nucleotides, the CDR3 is TGTGCCAGCAGCTTGTCACAGGCGGCCCTCCACTTT. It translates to CASSLSQAALHF.

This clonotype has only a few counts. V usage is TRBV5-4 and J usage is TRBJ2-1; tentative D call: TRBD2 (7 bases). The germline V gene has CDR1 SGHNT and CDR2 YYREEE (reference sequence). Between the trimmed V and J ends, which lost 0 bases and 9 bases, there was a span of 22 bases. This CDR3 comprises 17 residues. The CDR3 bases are TGTGCCAGCAGCTTGGACGGGTGGGGGGGGGCCGGCGGTGAGCAGTTCTTC. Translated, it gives CASSLDGWGGAGGEQFF.

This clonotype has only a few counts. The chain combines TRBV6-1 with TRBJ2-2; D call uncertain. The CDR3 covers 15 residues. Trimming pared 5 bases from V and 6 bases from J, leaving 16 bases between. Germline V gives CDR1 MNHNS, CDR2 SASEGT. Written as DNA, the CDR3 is TGTGCCAGCAGTTACGGTATCAGATCGTCCGGGGAGCTGTTTTTT. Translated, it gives CASSYGIRSSGELFF.

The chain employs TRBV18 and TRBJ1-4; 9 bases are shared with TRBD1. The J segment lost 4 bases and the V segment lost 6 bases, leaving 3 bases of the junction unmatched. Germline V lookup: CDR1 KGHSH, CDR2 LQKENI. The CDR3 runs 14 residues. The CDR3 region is CASSRTGVNEKLFF. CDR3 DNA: TGTGCCAGCTCCCGGACAGGGGTTAATGAAAAACTGTTTTTT.

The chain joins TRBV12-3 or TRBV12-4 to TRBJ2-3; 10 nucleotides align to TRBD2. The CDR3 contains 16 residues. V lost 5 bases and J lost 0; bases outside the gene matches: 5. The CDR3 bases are TGTGCCAGCAGTCCCGGACTAGCGGCTAGCACAGATACGCAGTATTTT. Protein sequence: CASSPGLAASTDTQYF.

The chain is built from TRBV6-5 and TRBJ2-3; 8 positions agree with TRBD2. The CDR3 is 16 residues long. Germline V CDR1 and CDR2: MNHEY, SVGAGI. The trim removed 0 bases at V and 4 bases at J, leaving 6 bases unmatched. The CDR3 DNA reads TGTGCCAGCAGTTACTCGCCCGGGGGGGCCGCAGATACGCAGTATTTT. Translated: CASSYSPGGAADTQYF.

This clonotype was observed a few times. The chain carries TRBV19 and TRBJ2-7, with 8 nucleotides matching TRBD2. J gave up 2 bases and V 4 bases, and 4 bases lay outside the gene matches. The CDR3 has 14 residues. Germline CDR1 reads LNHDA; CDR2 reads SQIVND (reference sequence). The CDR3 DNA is TGTGCCAGTAGTAGGGGACTAGGCCCCTACGAGCAGTACTTC. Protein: CASSRGLGPYEQYF.

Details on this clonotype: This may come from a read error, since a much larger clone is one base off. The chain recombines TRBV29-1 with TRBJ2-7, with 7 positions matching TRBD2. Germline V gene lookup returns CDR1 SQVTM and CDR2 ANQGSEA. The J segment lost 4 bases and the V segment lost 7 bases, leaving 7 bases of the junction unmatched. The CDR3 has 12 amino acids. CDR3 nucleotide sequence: TGCAGCGCTGAGCGGGGAAAGTACGAGCAGTACTTC. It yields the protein CSAERGKYEQYF.

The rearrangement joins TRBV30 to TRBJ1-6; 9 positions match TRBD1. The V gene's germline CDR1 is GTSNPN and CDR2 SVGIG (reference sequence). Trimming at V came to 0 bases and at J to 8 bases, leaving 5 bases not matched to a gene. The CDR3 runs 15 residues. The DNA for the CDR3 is TGTGCCTGGAGTGTACGGGGACAGGGTTATTCACCCCTCCACTTT. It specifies CAWSVRGQGYSPLHF. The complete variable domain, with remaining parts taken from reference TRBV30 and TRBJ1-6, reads SQTIHQWPATLVQPVGSPLSLECTVEGTSNPNLYWYRQAAGRGLQLLFYSVGIGQISSEVPQNLSASRPQDRQFILSSKKLLLSDSGFYLCAWSVRGQGYSPLHFGNGTRLTVT.

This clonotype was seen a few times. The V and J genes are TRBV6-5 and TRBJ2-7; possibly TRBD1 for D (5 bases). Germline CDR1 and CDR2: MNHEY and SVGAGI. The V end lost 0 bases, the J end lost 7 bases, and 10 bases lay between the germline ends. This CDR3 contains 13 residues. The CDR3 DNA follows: TGTGCCAGCAGTTACTCTCAGGGTTGGGAGCAGTACTTC. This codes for CASSYSQGWEQYF.

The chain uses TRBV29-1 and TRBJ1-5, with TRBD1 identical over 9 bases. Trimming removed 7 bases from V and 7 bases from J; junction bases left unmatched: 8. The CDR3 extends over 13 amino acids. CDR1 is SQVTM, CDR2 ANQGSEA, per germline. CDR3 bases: TGCAGCGCCAGGACAGGGGACGCCCAGCCCCAGCATTTT. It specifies CSARTGDAQPQHF.

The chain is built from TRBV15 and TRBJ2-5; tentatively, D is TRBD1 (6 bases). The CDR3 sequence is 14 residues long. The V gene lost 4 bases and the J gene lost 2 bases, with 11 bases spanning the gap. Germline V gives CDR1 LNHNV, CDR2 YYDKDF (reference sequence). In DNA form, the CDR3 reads TGTGCCACCAGCAAGGACAGTGAACAAGAGACCCAGTACTTC. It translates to CATSKDSEQETQYF. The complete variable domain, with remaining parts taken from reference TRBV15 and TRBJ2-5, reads DAMVIQNPRYQVTQFGKPVTLSCSQTLNHNVMYWYQQKSSQAPKLLFHYYDKDFNNEADTPDNFQSRRPNTSFCFLDIRSPGLGDTAMYLCATSKDSEQETQYFGPGTRLLVL.

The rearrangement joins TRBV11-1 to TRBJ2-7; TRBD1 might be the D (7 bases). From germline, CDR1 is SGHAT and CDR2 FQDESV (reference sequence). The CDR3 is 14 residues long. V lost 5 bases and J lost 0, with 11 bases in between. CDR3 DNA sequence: TGTGCCAGCAGCCCCCAGGGGGGCTCCTACGAGCAGTACTTC. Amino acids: CASSPQGGSYEQYF.

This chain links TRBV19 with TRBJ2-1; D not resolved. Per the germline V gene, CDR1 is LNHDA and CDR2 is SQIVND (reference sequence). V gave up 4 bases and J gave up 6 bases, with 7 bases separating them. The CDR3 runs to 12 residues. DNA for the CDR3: TGTGCCAGTAGTACATCGGGCAATGAGCAGTTCTTC. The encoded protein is CASSTSGNEQFF.

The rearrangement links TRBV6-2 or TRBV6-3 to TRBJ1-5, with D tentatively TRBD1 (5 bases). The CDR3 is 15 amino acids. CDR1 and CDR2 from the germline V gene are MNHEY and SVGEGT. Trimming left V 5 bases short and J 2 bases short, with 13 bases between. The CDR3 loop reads CASSNVGDGNQPQHF. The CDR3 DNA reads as TGTGCCAGCAGTAATGTAGGGGACGGCAATCAGCCCCAGCATTTT.

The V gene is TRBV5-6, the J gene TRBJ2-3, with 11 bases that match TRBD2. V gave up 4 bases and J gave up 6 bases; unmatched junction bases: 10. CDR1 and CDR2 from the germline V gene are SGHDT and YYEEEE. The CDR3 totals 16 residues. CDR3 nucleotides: TGTGCCAGCAGCCAAGTAGCGGGGGGGCAGGAGGATACGCAGTATTTT. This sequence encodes CASSQVAGGQEDTQYF.

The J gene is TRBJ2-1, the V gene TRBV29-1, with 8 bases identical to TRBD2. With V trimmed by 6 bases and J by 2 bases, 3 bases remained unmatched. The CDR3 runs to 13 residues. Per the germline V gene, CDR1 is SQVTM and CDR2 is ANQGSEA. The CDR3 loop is CSVHSGAYNEQFF. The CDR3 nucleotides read TGCAGCGTGCATAGCGGGGCCTACAATGAGCAGTTCTTC.

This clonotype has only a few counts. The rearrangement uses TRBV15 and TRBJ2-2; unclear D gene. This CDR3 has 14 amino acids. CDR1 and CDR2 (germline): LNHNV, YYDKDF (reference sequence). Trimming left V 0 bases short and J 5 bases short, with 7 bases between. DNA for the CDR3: TGTGCCACCAGCAGAGATATTGAAACCGGGGAGCTGTTTTTT. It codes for CATSRDIETGELFF.

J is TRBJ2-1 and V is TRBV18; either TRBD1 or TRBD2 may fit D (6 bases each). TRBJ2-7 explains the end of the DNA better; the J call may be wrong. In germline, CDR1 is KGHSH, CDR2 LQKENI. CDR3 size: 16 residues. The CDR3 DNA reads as TGTGCCAGCTCACCACCTTGGGGGGCCAGCTCCTACGAGCAGTACTTC. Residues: CASSPPWGASSYEQYF.

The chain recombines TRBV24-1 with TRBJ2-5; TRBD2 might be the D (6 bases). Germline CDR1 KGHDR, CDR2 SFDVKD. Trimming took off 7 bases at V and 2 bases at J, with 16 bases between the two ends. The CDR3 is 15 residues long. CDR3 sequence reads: CATSDPGGEQETQYF. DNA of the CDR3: TGTGCCACCAGCGACCCCGGGGGAGAACAAGAGACCCAGTACTTC.

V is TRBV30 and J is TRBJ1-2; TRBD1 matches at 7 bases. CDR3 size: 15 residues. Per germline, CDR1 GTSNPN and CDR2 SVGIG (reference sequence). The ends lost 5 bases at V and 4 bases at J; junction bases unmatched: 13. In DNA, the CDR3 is TGTGCCTGGGGTCCTTCAGGGGGAATTGTCTATGGCTACACCTTC. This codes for CAWGPSGGIVYGYTF.

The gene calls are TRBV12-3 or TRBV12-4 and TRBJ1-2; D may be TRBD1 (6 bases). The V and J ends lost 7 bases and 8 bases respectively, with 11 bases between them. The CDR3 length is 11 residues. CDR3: CASTPGEGYTF. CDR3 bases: TGTGCCAGCACCCCAGGGGAAGGCTACACCTTC.

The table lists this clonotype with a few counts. The DNA of the CDR3 is TGTGCCAGTAGTCCCCGGGCCCGTGGGTCACCCCTCCACTTT. Its protein product is CASSPRARGSPLHF. The chain links TRBV19 to TRBJ1-6; D not resolved. Trimming pared 5 bases from V and 10 bases from J, leaving 15 bases between. The germline CDR1 and CDR2 sequences are LNHDA and SQIVND (reference sequence). The CDR3 spans 14 residues.

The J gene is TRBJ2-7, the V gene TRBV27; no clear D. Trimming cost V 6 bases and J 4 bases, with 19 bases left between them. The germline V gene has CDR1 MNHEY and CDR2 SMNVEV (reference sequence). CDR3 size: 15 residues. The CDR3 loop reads CASSLSVSGVYEQYF. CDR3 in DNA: TGTGCCAGCAGCCTGAGCGTGAGTGGGGTATACGAGCAGTACTTC.

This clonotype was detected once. As DNA, the CDR3 is TGTGCCAGTAGTATAGCAGGGTATTCTGGAAACACCATATATTTT. This encodes CASSIAGYSGNTIYF. The chain combines TRBV19 with TRBJ1-3; D perhaps matches TRBD1 (5 bases). The V end was cut by 1 base, the J end by 1 base, with 8 bases between. Germline V CDR1 and CDR2: LNHDA, SQIVND (reference sequence). This CDR3 contains 15 residues.

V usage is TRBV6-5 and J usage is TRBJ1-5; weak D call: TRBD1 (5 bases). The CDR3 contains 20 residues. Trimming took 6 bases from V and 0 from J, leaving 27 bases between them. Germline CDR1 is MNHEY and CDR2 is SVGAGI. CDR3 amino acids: CASSPLVGRSVRGSNQPQHF. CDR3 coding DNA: TGTGCCAGCAGCCCACTCGTGGGCAGGTCCGTTAGGGGTAGCAATCAGCCCCAGCATTTT.

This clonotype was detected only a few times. This CDR3 reads CASSPGTGVKTQYF. For the CDR3, the DNA is TGTGCCAGCAGTCCCGGGACAGGGGTCAAGACCCAGTACTTC. The chain carries TRBV6-1 and TRBJ2-5; 10 bases fit TRBD1. V gave up 5 bases and J gave up 6 bases; unmatched junction bases: 6. Germline lookup yields CDR1 MNHNS and CDR2 SASEGT. This CDR3 has 14 amino acids.

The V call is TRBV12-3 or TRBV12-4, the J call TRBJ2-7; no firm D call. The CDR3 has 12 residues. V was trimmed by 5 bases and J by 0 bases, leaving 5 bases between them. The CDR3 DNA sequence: TGTGCCAGCAGTGCAATCTCCTACGAGCAGTACTTC. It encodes CASSAISYEQYF.